This T cell receptor (beta chain) was documented in a study of identical twins (dated by TCRdb to the mid-2010s). Looking at the study overall: The study deep-sequenced TCR alpha and beta repertoires from monozygotic twins, unrelated adults of various ages and cord blood to test whether fetal clonotypes persist. Replicate twin experiments were performed at different times using different library preparation protocols to rule out contamination. Study-level results and caveats: Compared with coincidental sharing between unrelated individuals, out-of-frame TCR alpha sequences shared between twins showed an excess of sequences with low generation probability. Abundant cord blood beta clonotypes had fewer insertions, young adult naive repertoires showed a similar but weaker trend, and memory repertoires showed no such trend. Recombination models systematically underestimated out-of-frame TCR alpha sharing in monozygotic twins but agreed with sharing between unrelated individuals. Because the same donors could not be followed over many years, conclusions were based on cross-sectional statistical analysis. Zero-insertion analyses could be partly confounded by invariant T cells such as MAIT and iNKT, although diverse VJ usage argued against such confounding for most clonotypes. In beta out-of-frame sequences, excess twin sharing was weaker, because having fewer shared sequences lowered the signal-to-noise ratio.

V was cut back by 9 bases and J by 9 bases, leaving a gap of 12 bases between them. The CDR3 numbers 11 residues from cysteine through phenylalanine. The only DNA kept is the CDR3, 33 bases in frame from the first base. Library prep was done by 5' RACE. Sequencing instrument: Illumina HiSeq 2000. A universal primer binding site was introduced by template switching, and a unique molecular identifier was present in the final cDNA, enabling accurate counting of TCR cDNA molecules. Specific primers in the conserved constant-segment region were used to synthesize first-strand cDNA for the TCR alpha and beta chains. To control for contamination, every cDNA library was double barcoded, receiving both a SMART-Mk sample barcode and Illumina barcodes. TruSeq adapter sequences along with Illumina sample barcodes were introduced in two successive PCR steps. TCR alpha and beta cDNA libraries were sequenced on the Illumina HiSeq platform with custom primers. The authors' pipeline ran thus. MiGEC was used to process raw reads and extract unique molecular identifiers, and MiXCR was used to find CDR3 positions. Recombination models were inferred per individual with the repgenHMM and IGoR tools using an EM algorithm. Shared clonotype analysis was performed with the tcR package in R, normalizing sharing by the product of cloneset sizes. Out-of-frame nonproductive sequences were analyzed to study raw recombination free of thymic and clonal selection effects. TCRdb reanalyzed the raw reads on its own, using fastp at Q25 for trimming and MiXCR for clone calling, and kept in-frame beta chains. Every CDR3 protein is listed once, alongside the most common genes and DNA of its rows. These V and J calls are TCRdb output, not the study's own analysis. For this sample there are roughly 500,000 distinct CDR3 sequences; less than 25% appear just once. Around 1% of the sample is in the top ten clones.

Every donor was a healthy Caucasian. Three pairs of female monozygotic twins, all aged 18 to 29 years, made up the twin cohort. CD4+ and CD8+ T cell populations were isolated with positive isolation kits from Invitrogen. This clonotype was counted many times. The clone's antigen remains unknown. Qualities for individual bases were not recorded, and no much larger clone is one base off. The sample was also linked to a second study, of T cells expressing NK-cell markers. Per that second paper: Three sorted T-cell subsets (CD3+CD56+NKG2C+, CD3+CD56+NKG2C- and CD3+CD56-NKG2C+) from 7 to 9 donors had their TCR beta-chain repertoires profiled. Among the eight sequenced donors, only one was HCMV-seronegative, while the other seven were HCMV-seropositive. In several experiments an anti-gammadeltaTCR antibody was added to restrict sorting to alphabetaTCR-expressing T cells. For roughly six donors, the dominant CD3+CD56+NKG2C+ clonotypes were among the top 10 CD8+ clonotypes and accounted for about 1.0-7.0% of CD8+ T cells. Those dominant clonotypes were again the most abundant among CD3+CD56-NKG2C+ cells in a handful of donors, at roughly 28.3-60.1%. Whether the expanded NKG2C-expressing T cell clones were specific for HCMV antigens was left unclear. Randomly selected healthy volunteers, three men and five women, were used as the eight sequenced donors. HCMV-specific IgG was detected in serum with a commercial ELISA kit to determine HCMV serostatus. MIGEC was used to demultiplex reads and group the reads by UMI, and MiTCR was used to assemble and quantify clonotypes. To exclude erroneous sequences, only TCR cDNA sequences supported by at least two reads were retained. The tcR package was used for downstream repertoire analysis, with clonotypes matched between fractions based on CDR3 nucleotide sequence plus V segment. VDJmatch was used to annotate antigen specificity against VDJdb, with one amino acid substitution in CDR3 allowed.

Sequencing was performed on CD4+ T cells sorted from blood. This sequence originates from a woman in her late teens or twenties in good health. The rearrangement combines TRBV12-3 or TRBV12-4 with TRBJ2-1; no D segment can be confidently identified. The CDR3 in this case is CASTRMGEQFF. The DNA reads as follows: TGTGCCAGTACGCGGATGGGTGAGCAGTTCTTC.